The clone carrying this T cell receptor (beta chain) was recorded at least ten times. The antigen is not known. The entry originates in a study of breast tumors, draining lymph nodes, adjacent tissues. Study results and caveats: The data were judged consistent with most tumor T cells coming from lymph node and expanding in tumor. That most tumor T cells come from lymph nodes remained unproven.

The germline V and J ends were trimmed by 5 bases and 8 bases, with 13 bases remaining between them. The germline V gene has CDR1 SEHNR and CDR2 FQNEAQ (reference sequence). This CDR3 region has 13 residues. One entry per CDR3 protein, called by TCRdb with MiXCR from the multiplex PCR reads. Here the sample spans 26,000 or so distinct CDR3 sequences, around 23% being singletons. The rearrangement uses TRBV7-9 and TRBJ2-1; unclear D gene. The receptor's source is a female donor with breast cancer. Some clones in this sample may be carry-over from other donors' samples. The specimen was breast tumor tissue. CDR3 in amino acids: CASSPPPGYEQFF. For the CDR3, the DNA is TGTGCCAGCAGCCCCCCACCCGGGTATGAGCAGTTCTTC.